This T cell receptor beta chain was sequenced during a study of shared clonotypes between healthy human individuals. Sequenced by immunoSEQ multiplex PCR; TCRdb stores in-frame clones only, minus some. The sample lists around 2,000,000 clones, roughly 91% seen once, with around 1.7% in the top ten. Naive CD8 isolation took CD45RO-negative cells positively selected for CCR7 and excluded terminally differentiated effector memory CD45RA+ cells. Sequencing was done on a sample of naive CD8+ T cells from PBMCs. The clonotype originates from a man aged 18 to 29 in good health. Some clones in this sample may be carry-over from other donors' samples.

This CDR3 reads CASGLGTSLTDTQYF. CDR3 nucleotides: TGTGCTAGTGGTTTGGGGACTAGCCTCACAGATACGCAGTATTTT. The J gene is TRBJ2-3, the V gene TRBV12-5, with TRBD2 matching over 8 bases. With 1 base clipped from V and 2 bases from J, the junction kept 2 bases outside the gene matches. The CDR3 runs to 15 residues. Germline-derived CDR1 and CDR2 are LGHNT and FRNRAP. The full variable domain, rest sourced from reference TRBV12-5 and TRBJ2-3, is DARVTQTPRHKVTEMGQEVTMRCQPILGHNTVFWYRQTMMQGLELLAYFRNRAPLDDSGMPKDRFSAEMPDATLATLKIQPSEPRDSAVYFCASGLGTSLTDTQYFGPGTRLTVL.